Presented here are 10 T cell receptor beta chains from one specimen sequenced in a study of shared clonotypes between healthy human individuals. TCRdb's copy holds only in-frame clones and misses some; the assay was immunoSEQ multiplex PCR. This table has over 400,000 clones, roughly 80% appearing once. Sequencing was performed on PBMCs. Receptor source: a middle-aged woman in good health. Some clones in this sample may be carry-over from other donors' samples.

At least ten counts were recorded for this clone. The genes are TRBV7-2 and TRBJ2-1; D is ambiguous. V dropped 7 bases and J dropped 10 bases, with 11 bases sitting between them. There are 11 residues in the CDR3. Germline-derived CDR1 and CDR2 are SGHTA and FQGNSA. CDR3 sequence: CASTRLGEQFF. The CDR3 bases are TGTGCCAGCACAAGGTTGGGGGAGCAGTTCTTC.

There are a few counts of this clone. This chain joins TRBV28 and TRBJ1-1; D unresolved. The CDR3 is 11 amino acids. Trimming cost V 3 bases and J 11 bases, with 10 bases left between them. Per the germline V gene, CDR1 is MDHEN and CDR2 is SYDVKM. As DNA, the CDR3 is TGTGCCAGCAGTTTTGAGGGTTACGCTTTCTTT. Amino acids: CASSFEGYAFF.

As for this clone: With a far larger clone one base away, a read error is the likely cause. J is TRBJ1-2 and V is TRBV27; 7 bases match TRBD1. The CDR3 loop spans 15 amino acids. Per the germline V gene, CDR1 is MNHEY and CDR2 is SMNVEV (reference sequence). As DNA, the CDR3 is TGTGCCAGCAGTTTATCGCAGGGGGTGGGCTATAGCTACACCTTC. Protein sequence: CASSLSQGVGYSYTF.

The chain links TRBV23-1 to TRBJ2-3; D gene ambiguous. TRBV23-1 is designated an ORF whose function remains uncertain. Trimming took 6 bases from V and 3 from J, leaving 16 bases between them. The CDR3 is 15 amino acids. DNA of the CDR3: TGCGCCAGCAGGACCTGGAATTATGTGACAGATACGCAGTATTTT. It is translated as CASRTWNYVTDTQYF.

This chain connects TRBV19 to TRBJ2-3; either TRBD1 or TRBD2 may supply D (5 bases each). Germline CDR1 is LNHDA and CDR2 is SQIVND (reference sequence). V was shortened by 4 bases and J by 2 bases, with 13 bases between the two germline ends. The CDR3 runs to 15 residues. The CDR3 loop is CASSTPGRFTDTQYF. For the CDR3, the DNA is TGTGCCAGTAGTACTCCGGGGCGATTCACAGATACGCAGTATTTT.

The gene calls are TRBV19 and TRBJ2-5; 15 bases are shared with TRBD2. The ends lost 4 bases at V and 2 bases at J; junction bases unmatched: 5. CDR3 size: 17 residues. The germline CDR1 and CDR2 sequences are LNHDA and SQIVND (reference sequence). For the CDR3, the DNA is TGTGCCAGTAGTAGAGGGACTAGCGGGAGGTGGCAAGAGACCCAGTACTTC. Its protein is CASSRGTSGRWQETQYF.

As regards this clone: The germline gene is not matched at one end of the junction; a read error may be the cause. The CDR3 loop is CASSYSGADTYEQYF. The CDR3 DNA reads as TGTGCCAGCAGTTACTCCGGGGCGGACACCTACGAGCAGTACTTC. J is TRBJ2-7 and V is TRBV10-2; tentatively, D is TRBD1 or TRBD2 (5 bases each). Germline CDR1 is WSHSY and CDR2 is SAAADI. The length of the CDR3 is 15 residues.

The table lists this clone with a count of one. V usage is TRBV19 and J usage is TRBJ2-7; D may be TRBD1 or TRBD2 (5 bases each). V was pared by 1 base and J by 4 bases, with 11 bases between. The germline V gene encodes CDR1 LNHDA and CDR2 SQIVND (reference sequence). The CDR3 length is 14 residues. The CDR3 DNA reads as TGTGCCAGTAGTATAGGGGGGTGGGCGTACGAGCAGTACTTC. As protein: CASSIGGWAYEQYF.

This chain connects TRBV28 to TRBJ2-1, with 7 bases lining up with TRBD1. With V trimmed by 10 bases and J by 2 bases, 8 bases remained unmatched. The CDR3 loop spans 14 amino acids. Germline lookup yields CDR1 MDHEN and CDR2 SYDVKM. The CDR3 region has the DNA TGTGCCACCACAGGGGTTCGGGCCTACAATGAGCAGTTCTTC. It encodes CATTGVRAYNEQFF.

The chain has TRBV27 and TRBJ2-5; TRBD2 matches 7 bases. CDR1 is MNHEY and CDR2 is SMNVEV in the germline V gene (reference sequence). The V gene end was trimmed by 4 bases and the J gene end by 7 bases; junction bases not matched to a gene: 9. This CDR3 has 14 amino acids. The CDR3 region is CASSSWAGEGTQYF. The CDR3 DNA sequence: TGTGCCAGCAGTTCTTGGGCGGGAGAAGGGACCCAGTACTTC.